This TCR beta chain came from a study of shared clonotypes between healthy human individuals. Study-level results: Represented genetic and exposure-history diversity was restricted by having few donors. Rarefaction gave evidence that sorted-subset sequencing remained incomplete despite large depth.

Germline-derived CDR1 and CDR2 are SGHKS and YYEKEE (reference sequence). The CDR3 is 15 amino acids. Clones were read by immunoSEQ multiplex PCR, and TCRdb kept only the in-frame ones, dropping some. Counted here are 1.4 million or so clones, 98% to 99% occurring once; the ten biggest clones make up under 0.45%. Of note for this clone: The antigen is unknown. The junction departs from germline at one end; a sequencing error may be responsible.

The rearrangement links TRBV5-5 to TRBJ2-7, with 9 bases identical to TRBD2. This receptor was taken from a man aged 25 to 40 in good health. The sequenced sample consisted of naive CD4+ T cells sorted from blood. Subset meaning: CD45RA+ positively selected. The CDR3 DNA is TGTGCCAGCAGCTTGGATGCGGGAGGGACCTACGCGCAGTACTTC. This gives the protein CASSLDAGGTYAQYF.